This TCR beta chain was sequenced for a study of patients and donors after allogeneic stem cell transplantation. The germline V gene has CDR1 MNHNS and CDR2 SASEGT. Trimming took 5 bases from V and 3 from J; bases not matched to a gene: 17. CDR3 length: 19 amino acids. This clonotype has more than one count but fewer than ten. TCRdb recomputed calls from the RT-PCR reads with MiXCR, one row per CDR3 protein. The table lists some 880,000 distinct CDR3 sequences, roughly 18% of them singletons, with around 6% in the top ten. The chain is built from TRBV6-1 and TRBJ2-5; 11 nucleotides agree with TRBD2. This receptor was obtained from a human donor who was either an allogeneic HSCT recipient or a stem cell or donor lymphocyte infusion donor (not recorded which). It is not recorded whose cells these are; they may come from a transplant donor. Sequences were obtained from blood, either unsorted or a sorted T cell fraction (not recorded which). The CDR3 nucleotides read TGTGCCAGCAGTCGAATGTTGCCGCGAGGGGGACTAGCGGAAGAGACCCAGTACTTC. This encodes CASSRMLPRGGLAEETQYF.